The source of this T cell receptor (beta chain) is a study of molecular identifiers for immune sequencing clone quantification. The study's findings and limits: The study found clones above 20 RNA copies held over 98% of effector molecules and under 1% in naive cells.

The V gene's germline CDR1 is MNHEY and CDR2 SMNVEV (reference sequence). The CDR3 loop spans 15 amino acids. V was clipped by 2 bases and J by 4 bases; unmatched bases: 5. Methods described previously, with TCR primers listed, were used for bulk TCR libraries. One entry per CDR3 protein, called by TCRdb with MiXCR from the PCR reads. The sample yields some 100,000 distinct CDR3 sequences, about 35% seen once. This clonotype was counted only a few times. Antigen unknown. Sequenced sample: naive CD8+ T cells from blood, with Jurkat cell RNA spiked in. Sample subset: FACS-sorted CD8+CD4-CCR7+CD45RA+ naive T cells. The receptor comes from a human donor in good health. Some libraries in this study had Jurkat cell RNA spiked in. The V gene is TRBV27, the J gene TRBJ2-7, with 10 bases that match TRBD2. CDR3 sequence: CASSLSASGSYEQYF. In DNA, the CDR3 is TGTGCCAGCAGTTTAAGTGCTAGCGGGAGTTACGAGCAGTACTTC.